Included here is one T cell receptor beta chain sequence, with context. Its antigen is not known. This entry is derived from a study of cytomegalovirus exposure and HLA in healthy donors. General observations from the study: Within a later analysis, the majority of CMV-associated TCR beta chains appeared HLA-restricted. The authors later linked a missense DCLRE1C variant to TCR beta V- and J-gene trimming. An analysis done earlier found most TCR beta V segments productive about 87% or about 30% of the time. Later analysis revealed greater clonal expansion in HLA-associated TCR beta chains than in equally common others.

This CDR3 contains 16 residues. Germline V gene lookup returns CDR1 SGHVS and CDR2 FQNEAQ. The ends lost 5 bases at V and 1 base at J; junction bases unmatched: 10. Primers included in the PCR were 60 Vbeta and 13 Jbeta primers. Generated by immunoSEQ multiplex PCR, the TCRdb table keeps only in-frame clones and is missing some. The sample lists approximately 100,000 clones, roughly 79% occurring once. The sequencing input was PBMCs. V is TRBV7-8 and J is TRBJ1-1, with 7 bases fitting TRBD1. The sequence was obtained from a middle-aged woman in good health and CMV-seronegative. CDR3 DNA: TGTGCCAGCAGCCCGAACAGGGGTCAGAGGAACACTGAAGCTTTCTTT. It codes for CASSPNRGQRNTEAFF.